Listed below are T cell receptor beta chains from one sample, sequenced in a study of cytomegalovirus exposure and HLA in healthy donors. The protocol was immunoSEQ multiplex PCR, while the TCRdb copy is restricted to in-frame clones and leaves out a portion. The sample has over 100,000 clones, roughly 68% seen once. What was sequenced was PBMCs. These receptors were collected from a woman in her 30s in good health and CMV-seronegative. CDR3s leave out the opening cysteine and the closing phenylalanine or tryptophan.

>TRBV13|TRBJ2-3
ASTPARNSGKDTQY
>TRBV6-5|TRBJ2-7
ATGRDRDYEQY
>TRBV18|TRBJ2-1
ASSPLGGNNEQF
>TRBV30|TRBJ1-3
AFSRQGVRNTIY
>TRBV5-1|TRBJ2-7
ASSAGGYEQY
>TRBV4-2|TRBJ2-7
ASSHRRSYEQY
>TRBV6-1|TRBJ1-1
ASSSRDKYVSEAF
>TRBV28|TRBJ2-7
ASSPGPGQSSYEQY
>TRBV15|TRBJ2-1
ATSWGQGHEQF
>TRBV15|TRBJ1-4
ATSSGTGFNEKLF
>TRBV7-3|TRBJ2-5
ASSSGSGETQY
>TRBV14|TRBJ2-7
ASSPLAGLYEQY
>TRBV27|TRBJ1-5
ASSPSPAGLSNQPQH
>TRBV9|TRBJ2-1
ASSASGTSSYNEQF
>TRBV10-2|TRBJ2-7
ASIGSYEQY
>TRBV21-1|TRBJ2-7
ASSTLDRDRVRPQNYEQY
>TRBV30|-
AGTTGGYYEQY
>TRBV9|TRBJ2-3
ASSVEGLAETETTDTQY
>TRBV27|TRBJ2-1
ASSLTTVAVHNEQF
>TRBV7-8|TRBJ2-7
ASSPGLASIIAYEQY
>TRBV11-2|TRBJ1-2
ASSPRGASYGYT
>TRBV27|TRBJ2-7
ASRDRGLKRSYEQY
>TRBV5-1|TRBJ1-1
ASSLGSQGREAF
>TRBV18|TRBJ2-6
ASSPQWSSGANVLT
>TRBV19|TRBJ1-5
ASTLQGLGGNQPQH
>TRBV30|TRBJ1-4
AWEIRGGFGKLF
>TRBV5-1|TRBJ1-4
ASSLGGQGAEKLF
>TRBV2|TRBJ2-7
ASSAEREPWNEQY
>TRBV18|TRBJ1-2
ASSPRQGSYGYT
>TRBV2|TRBJ1-4
ASSEYRAGEKLF
>TRBV30|TRBJ2-2
AWTRFGGGGTGELF
>TRBV27|TRBJ1-1
ASSLYSGDMNTEAF
>TRBV5-1|TRBJ2-7
ASSLAEREFPVQY
>TRBV28|TRBJ2-5
ASSLDRVQETQY
>TRBV5-1|TRBJ1-2
ASSWATGPYGYT
>TRBV27|TRBJ1-5
ASSLWGTGPDQPQH
>TRBV27|TRBJ1-1
ASGTGGTEAF
>TRBV7-8|TRBJ1-1
ASSLVGQMNTEAF
>TRBV2|TRBJ2-3
ASSSGLAFLVDTQY
>TRBV7-2|TRBJ2-7
ASSRTALAGAYEQY
>TRBV7-9|TRBJ2-1
ASSLALGTVYNEQF
>TRBV5-5|TRBJ1-1
ASSLERGNTEAF
>TRBV10-2|TRBJ1-1
ASRTGGDTEAF
>TRBV19|TRBJ1-2
ASSKRGQIYGYT
>TRBV19|TRBJ1-1
ASSARTGIWTEAF
>TRBV28|TRBJ2-2
ASSFSGELF
>TRBV27|TRBJ1-2
ASSLSAGVGYGYT
>TRBV7-9|TRBJ2-2
ASSSRDSRYHTGELF
>TRBV2|TRBJ2-5
ASSDKGLAGETQY
>TRBV7-3|TRBJ2-6
ASSLTGSSGANVLT
>TRBV30|TRBJ1-2
AWKLQGASSYGYT
>TRBV27|TRBJ2-2
ASSLSKTGELF
>TRBV9|TRBJ2-3
ASSVVSVGTDTQY
>TRBV4-1|TRBJ2-7
ASSPRALAGGAGEQY
>TRBV6-6|TRBJ1-1
ASTPPGVNTEAF